Below, 22 T cell receptor beta chains from the same sample are listed, as sequenced in a study of cytomegalovirus exposure and HLA in healthy donors. Measured with immunoSEQ multiplex PCR; TCRdb has only the in-frame clones, and not every one. The data contain about 360,000 clones, 86% of them singletons. Source material: PBMCs. These TCRs come from a woman in her late teens or twenties in good health and CMV-seronegative.

This chain's CDR3 is CASSLSRAGVTEAFF. The DNA for the CDR3 is TGTGCCAGCAGTTTATCTAGGGCAGGGGTAACTGAAGCTTTCTTT. J is TRBJ1-1 and V is TRBV27, with D tentatively TRBD1 (6 bases). This CDR3 is built from 15 residues. From germline, CDR1 is MNHEY and CDR2 SMNVEV (reference sequence). Trimming pared 0 bases from V and 5 bases from J, leaving 13 bases between.

V and J are TRBV28 and TRBJ1-3; 7 nucleotides agree with TRBD1. V gave up 7 bases and J gave up 0 bases; unmatched junction bases: 12. The CDR3 totals 17 residues. The germline CDR1 and CDR2 sequences are MDHEN and SYDVKM. Here the CDR3 DNA reads TGTGCCAGCACCCCTAGCCCTGGGACAGCCTCTGGAAACACCATATATTTT. This gives the protein CASTPSPGTASGNTIYF. Combining the CDR3 with reference TRBV28 and TRBJ1-3 gives the whole variable domain DVKVTQSSRYLVKRTGEKVFLECVQDMDHENMFWYRQDPGLGLRLIYFSYDVKMKEKGDIPEGYSVSREKKERFSLILESASTNQTSMYLCASTPSPGTASGNTIYFGEGSWLTVV.

V gene TRBV7-6 combines with J gene TRBJ1-2, with a weak D call TRBD1 (5 bases). V lost 2 bases to trimming and J lost 6 bases, with 7 bases between them. Germline CDR1 SGHVS, CDR2 FNYEAQ. The CDR3 consists of 12 residues. The DNA of the CDR3 is TGTGCCAGCAGCTTATGGGGCGATGGCTACACCTTC. Protein product: CASSLWGDGYTF.

The V and J genes are TRBV11-2 and TRBJ2-2, with 10 bases aligning to TRBD1. The CDR3 covers 16 residues. Per the germline V gene, CDR1 is SGHAT and CDR2 is FQNNGV. V lost 3 bases, J lost 4 bases, and 5 bases stayed unmatched. Written as DNA, the CDR3 is TGTGCCAGCAGCTTCTTAAGGACAGGGGGCACCGGGGAGCTGTTTTTT. Its protein is CASSFLRTGGTGELFF.

The chain uses TRBV19 and TRBJ2-7, with TRBD1 identical over 12 bases. CDR1 LNHDA and CDR2 SQIVND come from the germline V gene (reference sequence). With V trimmed by 2 bases and J by 4 bases, 6 bases remained unmatched. The CDR3 loop spans 16 amino acids. The chain's CDR3 is CASSILPGQGAYEQYF. Here the CDR3 DNA reads TGTGCCAGTAGTATACTACCGGGACAGGGGGCGTACGAGCAGTACTTC.

The chain couples TRBV7-9 to TRBJ2-7; 9 nucleotides match TRBD1. CDR3 size: 15 residues. After removal of 5 bases from V and 0 bases from J, the junction contained 5 bases not matched to a gene. CDR1 SEHNR and CDR2 FQNEAQ come from the germline V gene (reference sequence). This CDR3 is CASSRTGASSYEQYF. The DNA for the CDR3 is TGTGCCAGCAGCAGGACAGGGGCGAGCTCCTACGAGCAGTACTTC.

The chain combines TRBV4-1 with TRBJ2-1; perhaps TRBD2 as D (7 bases). This CDR3 has 15 residues. CDR1 is MGHRA, CDR2 YSYEKL, per germline. The germline V and J ends were trimmed by 0 bases and 8 bases, with 14 bases remaining between them. In DNA form, the CDR3 reads TGCGCCAGCAGCCAAGATAGGACGGGGGGCCATGAGCAGTTCTTC. This gives the protein CASSQDRTGGHEQFF.

V is TRBV6-5 and J is TRBJ2-4, with a possible D match to TRBD2 (5 bases). V was trimmed by 2 bases and J by 6 bases, leaving 17 bases between them. CDR3 length: 16 residues. Germline V gene lookup returns CDR1 MNHEY and CDR2 SVGAGI. In DNA form, the CDR3 reads TGTGCCAGCAGTTACAAGCGGCCTGTGATGGGAAACATTCAGTACTTC. Protein: CASSYKRPVMGNIQYF.

V and J are TRBV5-4 and TRBJ1-1; 7 bases are a match to TRBD1. The V gene end was trimmed by 0 bases and the J gene end by 7 bases; junction bases not matched to a gene: 0. From germline, CDR1 is SGHNT and CDR2 YYREEE (reference sequence). The CDR3 loop spans 12 amino acids. The CDR3 DNA reads TGTGCCAGCAGCTTGGACAGGGGTGAAGCTTTCTTT. It encodes CASSLDRGEAFF.

Written as DNA, the CDR3 is TGCGCCAGCAGCCTCGGGACAGGGAGGTACGACTATGGCTACACCTTC. Protein product: CASSLGTGRYDYGYTF. The chain joins TRBV5-1 to TRBJ1-2; TRBD1 agrees at 9 bases. Germline CDR1 and CDR2: SGHRS and YFSETQ. The length of the CDR3 is 16 residues. V was pared by 4 bases and J by 3 bases, with 10 bases of the junction left unmatched.

The chain couples TRBV15 to TRBJ2-1; a weak D match, TRBD2 (6 bases). Germline V gene lookup returns CDR1 LNHNV and CDR2 YYDKDF (reference sequence). V was trimmed by 1 base and J by 12 bases, leaving 16 bases between them. This CDR3 has 14 residues. The CDR3 nucleotides read TGTGCCACCAGCAGAGTGGGGCTAGCGATAGGGCAGTTCTTC. It codes for CATSRVGLAIGQFF.

The chain uses TRBV6-5 and TRBJ2-1, with unresolved D. The germline gives CDR1 MNHEY, CDR2 SVGAGI. The ends were cut back, 6 bases at V and 10 bases at J, with 10 bases in the middle. The CDR3 loop spans 11 amino acids. Here the CDR3 DNA reads TGTGCCAGCAGACTTATAGAAGAGCAGTTCTTC. This encodes CASRLIEEQFF.

Here the CDR3 reads CASRYTGEAFF. The CDR3 region has the DNA TGTGCCAGCAGATACACAGGTGAAGCTTTCTTT. V usage is TRBV25-1 and J usage is TRBJ1-1; D is possibly TRBD1 (5 bases). Germline V gives CDR1 MGHDK, CDR2 SYGVNS. Deletions cut 6 bases from V and 7 bases from J, with 9 bases between. This CDR3 contains 11 residues.

The V call is TRBV27, the J call TRBJ1-4; TRBD1 matches 7 bases. The CDR3 extends over 17 amino acids. CDR1 and CDR2 from the germline V gene are MNHEY and SMNVEV (reference sequence). V lost 7 bases, J lost 7 bases, and 18 bases stayed unmatched. The CDR3 is CASTPRGVGGQGEKLFF. The DNA of the CDR3 is TGTGCCAGCACTCCAAGGGGGGTAGGGGGCCAGGGTGAAAAACTGTTTTTT.

The CDR3 is CASSLYREDDTGELFF. In DNA form, the CDR3 reads TGTGCCAGCAGTTTATACCGGGAGGATGACACCGGGGAGCTGTTTTTT. The rearrangement uses TRBV27 and TRBJ2-2; 7 bases map to TRBD2. Germline loops: CDR1 MNHEY, CDR2 SMNVEV (reference sequence). This CDR3 is 16 amino acids long. Trimming at V came to 1 base and at J to 3 bases, leaving 5 bases not matched to a gene.

The V gene is TRBV18, the J gene TRBJ2-1, with TRBD1 as a possible D gene (6 bases). CDR1 and CDR2 from the germline V gene are KGHSH and LQKENI. The CDR3 runs 13 residues. Between the trimmed V and J ends, which lost 8 bases and 5 bases, there was a span of 13 bases. CDR3 in DNA: TGTGCCAGCCTTGGGGGCGGTGACAATGAGCAGTTCTTC. Amino acid sequence: CASLGGGDNEQFF.

This clone showed up just a few times. CDR3 residues: CASSRQGAWGNQPQHF. CDR3 bases: TGTGCCAGCAGTCGACAGGGGGCTTGGGGCAATCAGCCCCAGCATTTT. The J gene is TRBJ1-5, the V gene TRBV28, with 10 bases that match TRBD1. The CDR3 is 16 residues long. Germline loops: CDR1 MDHEN, CDR2 SYDVKM. The junction had 6 bases not matched to a gene; V was cut back by 5 bases and J by 2 bases.

The chain links TRBV5-1 to TRBJ2-2; 10 bases align to TRBD1. The CDR3 has 16 amino acids. Germline V gives CDR1 SGHRS, CDR2 YFSETQ. V dropped 2 bases and J dropped 1; count of bases not matched to a gene: 2. In DNA form, the CDR3 reads TGCGCCAGCAGCTTTAGGACAGGGGGGAACACCGGGGAGCTGTTTTTT. Translating gives CASSFRTGGNTGELFF.

The chain recombines TRBV5-6 with TRBJ2-5; no definite D call. V dropped 0 bases and J dropped 5 bases, with 11 bases sitting between them. Germline assignment: CDR1 SGHDT and CDR2 YYEEEE. The CDR3 consists of 14 residues. The CDR3, as DNA: TGTGCCAGCAGCTTGGTGGGTAGCAAGGAGACCCAGTACTTC. Translation: CASSLVGSKETQYF.

The chain links TRBV21-1 to TRBJ1-5. TRBV21-1 is noted as a pseudogene. The CDR3 contains 16 residues. The CDR3 bases are TGTGCCAGCAGCAAAGACCAGACGGGCCTAGCACGGCCCCAGCATTTT. Its translation: CASSKDQTGLARPQHF.

This clone is a singleton in its sample. The chain is built from TRBV27 and TRBJ2-6; 7 bases agree with TRBD2. J lost 0 bases, V lost 2 bases, and 13 bases had no gene match. The length of the CDR3 is 20 residues. Germline CDR1 is MNHEY and CDR2 is SMNVEV (reference sequence). The CDR3, as DNA: TGTGCCAGCAGTTTACTAAGTCGGCTAGCGGAGATCTCTGGGGCCAACGTCCTGACTTTC. It is translated as CASSLLSRLAEISGANVLTF.

The chain has TRBV2 and TRBJ2-1, with D possibly being TRBD2 (6 bases). CDR3 length: 13 residues. Trimming pared 5 bases from V and 7 bases from J, leaving 12 bases between. Germline V gives CDR1 SNHLY, CDR2 FYNNEI. The CDR3 protein is CASSRLAGNEQFF. Here the CDR3 DNA reads TGTGCCAGCAGTCGGCTGGCGGGGAATGAGCAGTTCTTC. The full variable domain, completed using reference TRBV2 and TRBJ2-1, is EPEVTQTPSHQVTQMGQEVILRCVPISNHLYFYWYRQILGQKVEFLVSFYNNEISEKSEIFDDQFSVERPDGSNFTLKIRSTKLEDSAMYFCASSRLAGNEQFFGPGTRLTVL.